The 21 T cell receptor beta chains listed next were all sequenced from one sample in a study of blood T cell repertoires in COVID-19. Only in-frame clones appear in the TCRdb table, and some are missing; sequencing was by immunoSEQ multiplex PCR. Here the sample spans about 84,000 clones, over 80% being singletons. Sequences were obtained from peripheral blood. All receptors derive from a woman at least 80 years old with acute or convalescent COVID-19.

This clone was observed a handful of times. CDR3 coding DNA: TGTGCCAGCAGCCCCAATCCGGCGGGAGGTCCCACGGTGGAGCAGTACTTC. Translation gives CASSPNPAGGPTVEQYF. This rearrangement joins TRBV4-2 to TRBJ2-7, with 8 bases that match TRBD2. The trim removed 4 bases at V and 7 bases at J, leaving 18 bases unmatched. Germline-derived CDR1 and CDR2 are LGHNA and YNFKEQ. This CDR3 contains 17 residues.

The V and J genes are TRBV4-1 and TRBJ2-4; 7 bases are shared with TRBD1. CDR3 size: 13 residues. V shed 2 bases, J shed 15 bases, and the junction held 10 bases outside the gene matches. The V gene's germline CDR1 is MGHRA and CDR2 YSYEKL. The CDR3 here is CASSQPTTGSSYF. CDR3 DNA: TGCGCCAGCAGCCAACCCACGACAGGGTCATCGTACTTC.

The chain recombines TRBV21-1 with TRBJ2-3; no DNA check was done on the table's D call, TRBD2. TRBV21-1 is noted as a pseudogene. This CDR3 is built from 12 residues. CDR3 coding DNA: TGTGCCAGCAGCAAATCGGGAGATACGCAGTATTTT. This encodes CASSKSGDTQYF.

This clone was counted a few times. At one end the junction does not follow the germline gene, possibly because of a read error. This chain joins TRBV7-7 and TRBJ2-5; 8 positions match TRBD2. This CDR3 spans 15 amino acids. Germline CDR1 SSHAT, CDR2 FNYEAQ (reference sequence). The CDR3 DNA reads as TGTGCTAGCAGCCCGAGCGGGAGCAATGGGGAGACCCAGTACTTC. Its translation: CASSPSGSNGETQYF. Based on the CDR3 plus reference TRBV7-7 and TRBJ2-5, the full variable domain is GAGVSQSPRYKVTKRGQDVTLRCDPISSHATLYWYQQALGQGPEFLTYFNYEAQPDKSGLPSDRFSAERPEGSISTLTIQRTEQRDSAMYRCASSPSGSNGETQYFGPGTRLLVL.

The rearrangement uses TRBV27 and TRBJ2-7; the match to TRBD2 covers 11 bases. J gave up 7 bases and V 5 bases, and 7 bases lay outside the gene matches. The CDR3 has 14 amino acids. The germline V gene encodes CDR1 MNHEY and CDR2 SMNVEV (reference sequence). CDR3 sequence: CASSKLAGDSEQYF. The CDR3 DNA reads as TGTGCCAGCAGTAAACTAGCGGGGGACTCTGAGCAGTACTTC.

This chain connects TRBV3-1 (or the pseudogene TRBV3-2) to TRBJ1-6; D is ambiguous. The germline V and J ends were trimmed by 1 base and 4 bases, with 5 bases remaining between them. Germline CDR1 reads LGHDT; CDR2 reads YNNKEL (reference sequence). The CDR3 length is 14 residues. CDR3 sequence reads: CASSQGQYNSPLHF. The CDR3 DNA sequence: TGTGCCAGCAGCCAAGGACAATATAATTCACCCCTCCACTTT.

V is TRBV18 and J is TRBJ1-5; 7 bases align to TRBD1. This CDR3 region has 15 residues. Germline assignment: CDR1 KGHSH and CDR2 LQKENI. V was clipped by 3 bases and J by 3 bases; unmatched bases: 5. In DNA, the CDR3 is TGTGCCAGCTCACCCCAGACAGGGCCCAATCAGCCCCAGCATTTT. Protein: CASSPQTGPNQPQHF.

This clone was detected once. This rearrangement joins TRBV28 to TRBJ1-5; the match to TRBD1 covers 7 bases. Germline V gene sequence: CDR1 MDHEN, CDR2 SYDVKM. Germline trimming cut 0 bases from V and 5 bases from J; bases unmatched to any gene: 4. This CDR3 contains 15 residues. CDR3 bases: TGTGCCAGCAGTTTATGGCAGGGGGATCATCAGCCCCAGCATTTT. Protein: CASSLWQGDHQPQHF.

V usage is TRBV24-1 and J usage is TRBJ2-2, with 10 bases identical to TRBD1. The CDR3 has 17 residues. Germline V lookup: CDR1 KGHDR, CDR2 SFDVKD. The V segment lost 4 bases and the J segment 2 bases; nucleotides outside the gene matches: 6. The CDR3 region is CATSDWGQGINTGELFF. The CDR3 DNA reads TGTGCCACCAGTGACTGGGGACAGGGGATAAACACCGGGGAGCTGTTTTTT.

This chain joins TRBV20-1 and TRBJ2-6, with D unresolved. V was shortened by 3 bases and J by 9 bases, with 9 bases between the two germline ends. CDR3 length: 12 residues. CDR1 DFQATT and CDR2 SNEGSKA come from the germline V gene (reference sequence). The CDR3 sequence: CSASSSDNVLTF. CDR3 bases: TGCAGTGCTAGTAGTAGTGACAACGTCCTGACTTTC.

The chain is built from TRBV15 and TRBJ2-1; 9 nucleotides line up with TRBD1. The CDR3 runs 14 residues. Trimming removed 0 bases from V and 9 bases from J; junction bases left unmatched: 3. The germline V gene encodes CDR1 LNHNV and CDR2 YYDKDF (reference sequence). CDR3 nucleotide sequence: TGTGCCACCAGCAGAGATACGACAGGGGGTGAGCAGTTCTTC. Translated: CATSRDTTGGEQFF.

This chain uses TRBV5-1 with TRBJ2-7; the D is unclear. The germline CDR1 and CDR2 sequences are SGHRS and YFSETQ. The CDR3 extends over 14 amino acids. Trimming took off 5 bases at V and 0 bases at J, with 12 bases between the two ends. The CDR3 nucleotides are TGCGCCAGCAGAAAAGATGTAGTCTCCTACGAGCAGTACTTC. Translating gives CASRKDVVSYEQYF.

The chain is built from TRBV11-2 and TRBJ2-7; TRBD1 aligns across 8 bases. This CDR3 spans 14 amino acids. Germline CDR1 SGHAT, CDR2 FQNNGV. The V and J ends lost 5 bases and 3 bases, in that order; junction bases with no gene match: 6. The CDR3 here is CASSDGQGRYEQYF. DNA for the CDR3: TGTGCCAGCAGCGACGGACAGGGCCGCTACGAGCAGTACTTC.

The chain joins TRBV28 to TRBJ2-1; possibly TRBD1 for D (6 bases). Trimming pared 6 bases from V and 10 bases from J, leaving 13 bases between. The CDR3 extends over 12 amino acids. Looked up from germline, CDR1 is MDHEN and CDR2 is SYDVKM. The DNA for the CDR3 is TGTGCCAGCAGCTCAACAGGGAACGAGCAGTTCTTC. This translates into CASSSTGNEQFF.

This clone was seen once. The rearrangement uses TRBV6-6 and TRBJ1-2; the D gene is possibly TRBD1 (5 bases). The CDR3 length is 13 residues. Germline V lookup: CDR1 MNHNY, CDR2 SVGAGI (reference sequence). V shed 5 bases and J shed 7 bases, with 14 bases lying between them. The CDR3 nucleotides are TGTGCCAGCAGTCAAGACCGTAGGGGTGGCTACACCTTC. This translates into CASSQDRRGGYTF.

The chain uses TRBV4-3 and TRBJ2-1, with 7 bases fitting TRBD1. J was trimmed by 4 bases and V by 1 base; bases with no gene match: 10. Germline CDR1 is LGHNA and CDR2 is YSLEER. The length of the CDR3 is 17 residues. CDR3 nucleotide sequence: TGCGCCAGCAGCCAAGTTCTTAACAGGGGATCTTACAATGAGCAGTTCTTC. Protein: CASSQVLNRGSYNEQFF.

The chain carries TRBV29-1 and TRBJ2-7, with TRBD2 as a possible D gene (7 bases). The CDR3 is 15 residues long. Germline CDR1 and CDR2: SQVTM and ANQGSEA. V was cut by 4 bases and J by 5 bases, with 21 bases left in between. CDR3 sequence reads: CSVGGGSGASDEQYF. CDR3 coding DNA: TGCAGCGTTGGGGGGGGCAGTGGAGCGTCGGACGAGCAGTACTTC.

The rearrangement links TRBV21-1 to TRBJ1-1; TRBD1, as called in the table, went unchecked against the DNA. TRBV21-1 is a pseudogene. There are 17 residues in the CDR3. The CDR3 region has the DNA TGTGCCAGCAGCAAAGAGGCCCCCGGGACAGGGGGGGCGGGGGCTTTCTTT. Translating gives CASSKEAPGTGGAGAFF.

The chain employs TRBV10-1 and TRBJ2-5; TRBD2 matches at 7 bases. The CDR3 has 14 amino acids. Germline-derived CDR1 and CDR2 are WNHNN and SYGVQD (reference sequence). V shed 7 bases and J 6 bases; nucleotides not matched to a gene: 11. CDR3 coding DNA: TGCGCCAGCACACCGGGAGGTAGCGTTAAGACCCAGTACTTC. Translated: CASTPGGSVKTQYF.

The V and J genes are TRBV19 and TRBJ1-5; D is undetermined. The CDR3 spans 15 residues. V shed 3 bases and J shed 2 bases, with 11 bases lying between them. The V gene's germline CDR1 is LNHDA and CDR2 SQIVND (reference sequence). CDR3 nucleotide sequence: TGTGCCAGTAGTATGACCGGGTTTGGCAATCAGCCCCAGCATTTT. Translation gives CASSMTGFGNQPQHF. The full variable domain, rest sourced from reference TRBV19 and TRBJ1-5, is DGGITQSPKYLFRKEGQNVTLSCEQNLNHDAMYWYRQDPGQGLRLIYYSQIVNDFQKGDIAEGYSVSREKKESFPLTVTSAQKNPTAFYLCASSMTGFGNQPQHFGDGTRLSIL.

V and J are TRBV29-1 and TRBJ2-2, with a weak D call TRBD1 (5 bases). Per the germline V gene, CDR1 is SQVTM and CDR2 is ANQGSEA. CDR3 length equals 13 residues. V was cut by 2 bases and J by 6 bases, with 10 bases left in between. The CDR3 DNA reads TGCAGCGTTGAAAGGCAGGGTTCCGGGGAGCTGTTTTTT. Protein: CSVERQGSGELFF.